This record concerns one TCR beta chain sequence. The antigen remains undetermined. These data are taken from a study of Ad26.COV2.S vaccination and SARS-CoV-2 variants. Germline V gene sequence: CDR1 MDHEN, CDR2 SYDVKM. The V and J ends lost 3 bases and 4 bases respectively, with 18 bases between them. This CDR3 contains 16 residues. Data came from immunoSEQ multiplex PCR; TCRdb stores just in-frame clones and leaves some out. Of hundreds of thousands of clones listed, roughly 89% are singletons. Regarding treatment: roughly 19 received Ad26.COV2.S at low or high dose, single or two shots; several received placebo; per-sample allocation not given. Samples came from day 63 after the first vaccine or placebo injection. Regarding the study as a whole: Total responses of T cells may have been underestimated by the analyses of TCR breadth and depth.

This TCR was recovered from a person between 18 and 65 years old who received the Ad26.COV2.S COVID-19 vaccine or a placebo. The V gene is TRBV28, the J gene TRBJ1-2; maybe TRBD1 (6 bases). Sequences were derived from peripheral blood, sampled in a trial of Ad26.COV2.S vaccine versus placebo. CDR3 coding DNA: TGTGCCAGCAGTTTCACGGGGGCGGATTTAACCTATGGCTACACCTTC. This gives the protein CASSFTGADLTYGYTF.